This T cell receptor beta chain was documented in a study of blood T cell repertoires in COVID-19. Using immunoSEQ multiplex PCR, the repertoire was profiled, and TCRdb retains in-frame clones only, with some absent. In the table there are just over 300,000 clones, around 90% of which are singletons. The CDR3 covers 16 residues. With 4 bases removed from V and 0 bases from J, the gap between germline ends came to 10 bases. Germline values: CDR1 SNHLY, CDR2 FYNNEI. The sequenced sample consisted of PBMCs or T cells enriched from blood (not recorded which). The TCR sequence derives from a woman between 18 and 29 years old with acute COVID-19. The chain uses TRBV2 and TRBJ1-6; D is undetermined. CDR3 DNA sequence: TGTGCCAGCAGTGGAGGCCGGAACTCCTATAATTCACCCCTCCACTTT. Translated, it gives CASSGGRNSYNSPLHF.